This T cell receptor beta chain was sequenced for a study of blood T cell repertoires in COVID-19. Study-wide background: T cells, B-cell-depleted T cells, or PBMCs supplied cDNA or gDNA.

The ends were cut back, 1 base at V and 3 bases at J, with 9 bases in the middle. CDR3 length: 14 residues. The germline V gene encodes CDR1 SEHNR and CDR2 FQNEAQ (reference sequence). Clones were read by immunoSEQ multiplex PCR, and TCRdb kept only the in-frame ones, dropping some. Of fewer than 65,000 clones in the sample, 90% are singletons; the top ten hold about 4%. Sequencing used peripheral blood. This chain joins TRBV7-9 and TRBJ1-1; D unresolved. This TCR derives from a middle-aged man with acute or convalescent COVID-19. The CDR3: CASSLDSSYTEAFF. The CDR3 region has the DNA TGTGCCAGCAGCTTAGACAGTTCCTACACTGAAGCTTTCTTT.